The rows below give T cell receptor beta chains drawn from one sample of a study of blood T cell repertoires in COVID-19. Generated by immunoSEQ multiplex PCR, the TCRdb table keeps only in-frame clones and is missing some. Of around 180,000 clones in the sample, approximately 90% are singletons; the top ten hold 2% to 2.5%. Sequencing was performed on peripheral blood. The receptors come from an older man with active or convalescent COVID-19. Both conserved end residues are part of each CDR3. The order of the fields is D gene, clone size, CDR3 length, V gene, J gene, CDR3 DNA, CDR3 protein. The D gene is left open where the match is weak. Rows give clone size only sometimes, using once, few, many, or a class for an expanded clone.

>TRBD1|-|16|TRBV29-1|TRBJ1-3
TGCAGCGTTGAATCAGCTACAGGGGGCTCTGGAAACACCATATATTTT
CSVESATGGSGNTIYF
>-|-|14|TRBV2|TRBJ1-6
TGTGCCAGCAGATCGGGACAAACTAATTCACCCCTCCACTTT
CASRSGQTNSPLHF
>TRBD1|-|13|TRBV11-2|TRBJ2-7
TGTGCCAGCAGCACGGGACAGTTCTACGAGCAGTACTTC
CASSTGQFYEQYF
>-|-|15|TRBV9|TRBJ1-1
TGTGCCAGCAGCGCCCTAGGGGGGGCTACGACTGAAGCTTTCTTT
CASSALGGATTEAFF
>-|-|17|TRBV5-4|TRBJ1-6
TGTGCCAGCAGAACTGACTCCGCGGGTTCCTATAATTCACCCCTCCACTTT
CASRTDSAGSYNSPLHF
>TRBD2|-|16|TRBV7-8|TRBJ2-5
TGTGCCAGCATCTTTAAAACGGGGGGGTCATTGGAGACCCAGTACTTC
CASIFKTGGSLETQYF
>-|-|16|TRBV16|TRBJ2-2
TGTGCCAGCAGCCGGCAACTTCAGGGGCACACCGGGGAGCTGTTTTTT
CASSRQLQGHTGELFF
>-|-|15|TRBV25-1|TRBJ2-1
TGTGCCAGCAGTGCGACTAGAGGGACCTACAATGAGCAGTTCTTC
CASSATRGTYNEQFF
>TRBD2|-|15|TRBV9|TRBJ2-5
TGTGCCAGCAGCGTAGTGCCCGGGGGGGCCGGGACCCAGTACTTC
CASSVVPGGAGTQYF
>-|-|13|TRBV10-2|TRBJ2-7
TGCGCCAGCAGTCCTTTAGTCCCCTACGAGCAGTACTTC
CASSPLVPYEQYF
>-|-|15|TRBV7-2|TRBJ2-2
TGTGCCAGCAGCAAGAGAGAAGCGAACACCGGGGAGCTGTTTTTT
CASSKREANTGELFF
>TRBD2|once|11|TRBV20-1|TRBJ2-1
TGCAATTCGGGGGGGGCTCATGAGCAGTTCTTC
CNSGGAHEQFF
>TRBD2|-|14|TRBV3-1/TRBV3-2|TRBJ2-1
TGTGCCAGCAGCCTGAGGACTAGTCGCAATGAGCAGTTCTTC
CASSLRTSRNEQFF
>TRBD2|-|17|TRBV5-1|TRBJ2-3
TGCGCCAGCAGCTTGAAACTAGCGGGAGTCTCCACAGATACGCAGTATTTT
CASSLKLAGVSTDTQYF
>-|-|14|TRBV18|TRBJ2-7
TGTGCCAGCTCAACCGGGACTCCCTCCTACGAGCAGTACTTC
CASSTGTPSYEQYF
>-|-|12|TRBV28|TRBJ1-1
TGTGCCAGCAGTCTACCCGGGACTGAAGCTTTCTTT
CASSLPGTEAFF
>-|-|13|TRBV18|TRBJ1-4
TGTGCCAGCTCACCAGGGGCGCGGGAAAAACTGTTTTTT
CASSPGAREKLFF
>-|-|15|TRBV6-5|TRBJ1-4
TGTGCCAGCAGTCCCCGCGGACGGGGTAATGAAAAACTGTTTTTT
CASSPRGRGNEKLFF
>TRBD2|-|18|TRBV5-1|TRBJ2-3
TGCGCCAGCAGCCCGGGGACTAGCGGGAGGTGGGACACAGATACGCAGTATTTT
CASSPGTSGRWDTDTQYF
>TRBD2|-|14|TRBV11-2|TRBJ2-1
TGTGCCAGCAGCTTACTAGCGGGGGTCAATGAGCAGTTCTTC
CASSLLAGVNEQFF
>-|-|13|TRBV19|TRBJ2-5
TGTGCCAGTAGTCTCATGGTTCGGGAGACCCAGTACTTC
CASSLMVRETQYF
>TRBD1|-|15|TRBV2|TRBJ1-3
TGTGCCAGCAGTTCCCCGGGACAGGGGGGAAACACCATATATTTT
CASSSPGQGGNTIYF
>-|-|16|TRBV4-1|TRBJ1-4
TGCGCCAGCAGCCAACGATCTGGGGCGCCTAATGAAAAACTGTTTTTT
CASSQRSGAPNEKLFF
>-|once|14|TRBV28|TRBJ1-1
TGTGCCAGCCAAAGGGGCAGGGTGAGCACTGAAGCTTTCTTT
CASQRGRVSTEAFF
>-|few|14|TRBV6-1|TRBJ1-6
TGTGCCAGCAACAAGGGGCCTGACCGGGCACCCCTCCACTTT
CASNKGPDRAPLHF
>TRBD2|-|13|TRBV6-2/TRBV6-3|TRBJ2-7
TGTGCCAGCACCCCAGCGGGGCTCTACGAGCAGTACTTC
CASTPAGLYEQYF
>TRBD2|-|17|TRBV7-8|TRBJ2-2
TGTGCCAGCAGCTTAAAACCCGCGGGGGTAATACCCGGGGAGCTGTTTTTT
CASSLKPAGVIPGELFF
>-|-|17|TRBV7-2|TRBJ2-3
TGTGCCAGCAGCTTAACGGGGGCAGGGGGTCCGGCAGATACGCAGTATTTT
CASSLTGAGGPADTQYF
>TRBD2|-|18|TRBV5-6|TRBJ2-1
TGTGCCAGCAGCTTTCGGACTAGCGGGGGGGCCTCCTACAATGAGCAGTTCTTC
CASSFRTSGGASYNEQFF
>TRBD2|-|13|TRBV6-2/TRBV6-3|TRBJ2-1
TGTGCCAGCAGTTTAGCGGGGGTCAATGAGCAGTTCTTC
CASSLAGVNEQFF
>-|-|14|TRBV7-9|TRBJ2-5
TGTGCCAGCAGCTTAGTTTCGGGGGTAAAGACCCAGTACTTC
CASSLVSGVKTQYF
>-|-|12|TRBV5-1|TRBJ2-7
TGCGCCAGCTCCCGGTCAGGGGTCGAGCAGTACTTC
CASSRSGVEQYF
>TRBD1|few|15|TRBV5-1|TRBJ2-7
TGCGCCAGCAGCTTGCTGGGACAGGGGGCCTACGAGCAGTACTTC
CASSLLGQGAYEQYF
>-|-|16|TRBV27|TRBJ2-5
TGTGCCAGCAGTTTTTTTGGGGGCCAAAGCCAAGAGACCCAGTACTTC
CASSFFGGQSQETQYF
>TRBD1|-|13|TRBV6-6|TRBJ1-2
TGTGCCAGCAGTAACAGGGGGGCCCATGGCTACACCTTC
CASSNRGAHGYTF
>-|-|13|TRBV11-2|TRBJ1-3
TGTGCCAGCAGCTTATCCTGGGGAGACACCATATATTTT
CASSLSWGDTIYF
>-|-|16|TRBV7-8|TRBJ2-3
TGTGCCAGCAGCTTAGGGTTCGGCGGGGGCACAGATACGCAGTATTTT
CASSLGFGGGTDTQYF
>TRBD1|-|13|TRBV6-5|TRBJ1-5
TGTGCCAGCAGGGGGACAGGGAGTCAGCCCCAGCATTTT
CASRGTGSQPQHF
>-|-|13|TRBV19|TRBJ2-1
TGTGCCAGTAGAGTAGATTCCTACAATGAGCAGTTCTTC
CASRVDSYNEQFF
>TRBD2|-|15|TRBV5-1|TRBJ2-7
TGCGCCAGCAGCTTGGGGCCAGCGGGAGCCTACGAGCAGTACTTC
CASSLGPAGAYEQYF
>TRBD1|-|15|TRBV4-3|TRBJ1-2
TGCGCCAGCAGCGATACAGGGGGGACAAACTATGGCTACACCTTC
CASSDTGGTNYGYTF
>-|-|15|TRBV5-4|TRBJ1-4
TGTGCCAGCAGCTTGGCGCCCCCGGGGGATGAAAAACTGTTTTTT
CASSLAPPGDEKLFF
>-|-|14|TRBV19|TRBJ2-2
TGTGCCAGTAGCGGGAGCCCCCCCACCGGGGAGCTGTTTTTT
CASSGSPPTGELFF
>-|-|13|TRBV14|TRBJ2-3
TGTGCCAGCAGCCAAGACTTCCCAGATACGCAGTATTTT
CASSQDFPDTQYF
>-|-|14|TRBV28|TRBJ1-5
TGTGCCAGCAGTCTCCCCCTTAGCAATCAGCCCCAGCATTTT
CASSLPLSNQPQHF
>-|-|15|TRBV4-1|TRBJ1-1
TGCGCCAGCAGCCAAGACCCCGGGAGGGACACTGAAGCTTTCTTT
CASSQDPGRDTEAFF
>TRBD1|-|16|TRBV11-2|TRBJ2-2
TGTGCCAGCAGCCTACGGACAGGGGGAAGCACCGGGGAGCTGTTTTTT
CASSLRTGGSTGELFF
>-|-|15|TRBV7-6|TRBJ2-7
TGTGCCAGCAGCTCGCAGGGGATAAAGGGCTCCGAGCAGTACTTC
CASSSQGIKGSEQYF
>-|-|15|TRBV3-1/TRBV3-2|TRBJ2-5
TGTGCCAGCAGCCAGGTTCAGGGTTTAATGGAGACCCAGTACTTC
CASSQVQGLMETQYF
>-|-|16|TRBV19|TRBJ1-3
TGTGCCAGTACCCTCCTGCCGGGGATGTCTGGAAACACCATATATTTT
CASTLLPGMSGNTIYF
>-|few|16|TRBV30|TRBJ2-1
TGTGCCTGGAGTGTAACGGGTAGTTACTCCTACAATGAGCAGTTCTTC
CAWSVTGSYSYNEQFF